This TCR beta chain was captured in a study of blood T cell repertoires in COVID-19. The method was immunoSEQ multiplex PCR; TCRdb's version includes in-frame clones alone and lacks a portion of them. Altogether 300,000 to 400,000 clones are present, 86% being singletons, with the ten largest covering 7.1%. V lost 3 bases and J lost 4, with 8 bases in between. The CDR3 is 13 residues long. Looked up from germline, CDR1 is SGHTS and CDR2 is YDEGEE. The chain has TRBV5-8 and TRBJ2-1; weak D call: TRBD1 (6 bases). This TCR derives from a woman aged 55-70 years with COVID-19, enrolled during active disease. The sample consisted of peripheral blood. The CDR3 DNA sequence: TGTGCCAGCAGCTCCGACAGGTACAATGAGCAGTTCTTC. It encodes CASSSDRYNEQFF.